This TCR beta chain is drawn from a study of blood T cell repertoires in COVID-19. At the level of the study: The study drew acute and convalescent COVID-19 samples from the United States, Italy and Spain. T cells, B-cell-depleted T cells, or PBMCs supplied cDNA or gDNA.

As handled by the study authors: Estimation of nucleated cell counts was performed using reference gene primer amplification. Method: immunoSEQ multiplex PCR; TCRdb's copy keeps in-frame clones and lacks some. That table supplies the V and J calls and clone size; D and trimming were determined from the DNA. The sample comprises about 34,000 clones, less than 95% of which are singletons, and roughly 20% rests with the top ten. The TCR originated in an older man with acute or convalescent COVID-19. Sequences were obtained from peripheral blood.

The CDR3 loop reads CASGGRGTDTQYF. The DNA for the CDR3 is TGTGCCAGCGGCGGCAGGGGCACAGATACGCAGTATTTT. The chain links TRBV7-9 to TRBJ2-3; possibly TRBD1 for D (5 bases). Trimming took off 8 bases at V and 1 base at J, with 10 bases between the two ends. There are 13 residues in the CDR3. CDR1 SEHNR and CDR2 FQNEAQ come from the germline V gene (reference sequence).